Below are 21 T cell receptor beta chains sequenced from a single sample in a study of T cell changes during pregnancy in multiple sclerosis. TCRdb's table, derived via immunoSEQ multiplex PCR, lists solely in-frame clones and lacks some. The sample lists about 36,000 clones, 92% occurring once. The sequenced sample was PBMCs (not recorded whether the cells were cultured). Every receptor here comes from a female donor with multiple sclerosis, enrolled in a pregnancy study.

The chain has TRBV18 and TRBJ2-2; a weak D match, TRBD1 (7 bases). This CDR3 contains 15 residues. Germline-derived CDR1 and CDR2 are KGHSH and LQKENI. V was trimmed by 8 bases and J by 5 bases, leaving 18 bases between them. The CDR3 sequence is CASTYRGGWTGELFF. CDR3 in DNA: TGTGCCAGCACTTACAGGGGAGGATGGACCGGGGAGCTGTTTTTT.

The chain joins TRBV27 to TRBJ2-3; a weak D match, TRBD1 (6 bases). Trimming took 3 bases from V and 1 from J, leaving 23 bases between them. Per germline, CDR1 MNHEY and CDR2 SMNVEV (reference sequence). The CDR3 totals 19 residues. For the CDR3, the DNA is TGTGCCAGCAGTTTTAGGGCAGGGGCATCCTCATTTGGCACAGATACGCAGTATTTT. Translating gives CASSFRAGASSFGTDTQYF.

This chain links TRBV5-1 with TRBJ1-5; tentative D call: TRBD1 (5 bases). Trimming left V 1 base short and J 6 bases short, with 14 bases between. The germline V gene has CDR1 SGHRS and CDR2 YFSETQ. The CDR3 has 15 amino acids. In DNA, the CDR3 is TGCGCCAGCAGCTTGAGGGAGGGCGGGGGTCAGCCCCAGCATTTT. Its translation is CASSLREGGGQPQHF.

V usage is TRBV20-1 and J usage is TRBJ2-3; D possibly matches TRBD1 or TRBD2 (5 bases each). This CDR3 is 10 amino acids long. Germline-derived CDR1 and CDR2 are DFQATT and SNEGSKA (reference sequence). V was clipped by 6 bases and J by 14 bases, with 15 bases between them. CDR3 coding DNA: TGCAGTGCCCGGGACCAACGGGGGTATTTT. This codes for CSARDQRGYF.

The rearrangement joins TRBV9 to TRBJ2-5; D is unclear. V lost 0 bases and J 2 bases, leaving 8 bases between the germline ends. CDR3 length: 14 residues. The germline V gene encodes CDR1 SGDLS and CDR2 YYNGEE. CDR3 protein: CASSVGGKQETQYF. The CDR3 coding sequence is TGTGCCAGCAGCGTAGGCGGAAAACAAGAGACCCAGTACTTC. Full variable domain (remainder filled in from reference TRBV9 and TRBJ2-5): DSGVTQTPKHLITATGQRVTLRCSPRSGDLSVYWYQQSLDQGLQFLIQYYNGEERAKGNILERFSAQQFPDLHSELNLSSLELGDSALYFCASSVGGKQETQYFGPGTRLLVL.

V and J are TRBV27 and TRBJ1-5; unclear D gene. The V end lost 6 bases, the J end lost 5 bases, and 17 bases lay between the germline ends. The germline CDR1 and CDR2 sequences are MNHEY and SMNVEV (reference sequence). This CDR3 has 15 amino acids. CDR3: CASRTRWGNDQPQHF. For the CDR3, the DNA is TGTGCCAGCAGAACAAGGTGGGGAAACGATCAGCCCCAGCATTTT.

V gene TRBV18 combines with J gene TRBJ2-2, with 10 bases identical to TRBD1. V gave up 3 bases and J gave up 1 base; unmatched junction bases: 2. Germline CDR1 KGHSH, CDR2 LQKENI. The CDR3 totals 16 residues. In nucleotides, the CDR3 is TGTGCCAGCTCACCCCGGACAGGGGGGAACACCGGGGAGCTGTTTTTT. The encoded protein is CASSPRTGGNTGELFF.

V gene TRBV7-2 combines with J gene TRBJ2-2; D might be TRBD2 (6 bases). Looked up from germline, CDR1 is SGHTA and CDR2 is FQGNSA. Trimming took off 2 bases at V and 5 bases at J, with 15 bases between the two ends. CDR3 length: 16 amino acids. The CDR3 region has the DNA TGTGCCAGCAGCTTATTTTCCGGGACTGGGACCGGGGAGCTGTTTTTT. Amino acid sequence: CASSLFSGTGTGELFF. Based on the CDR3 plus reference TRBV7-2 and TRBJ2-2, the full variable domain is GAGVSQSPSNKVTEKGKDVELRCDPISGHTALYWYRQSLGQGLEFLIYFQGNSAPDKSGLPSDRFSAERTGGSVSTLTIQRTQQEDSAVYLCASSLFSGTGTGELFFGEGSRLTVL.

This CDR3 reads CASSSPGDPQANYGYTF. CDR3 bases: TGTGCCAGCAGTTCACCAGGCGATCCTCAAGCTAACTATGGCTACACCTTC. The rearrangement links TRBV28 to TRBJ1-2; D remains unclear. The V gene's germline CDR1 is MDHEN and CDR2 SYDVKM. Trimming left V 4 bases short and J 0 bases short, with 18 bases between. The CDR3 is 17 amino acids.

This CDR3 reads CASSPGTSGEGYF. The CDR3 DNA reads as TGTGCCAGCAGTCCAGGGACTAGCGGAGAGGGGTACTTC. The rearrangement joins TRBV27 to TRBJ2-7; 11 positions agree with TRBD2. From germline, CDR1 is MNHEY and CDR2 SMNVEV (reference sequence). V shed 5 bases, J shed 12 bases, and the junction held 9 bases outside the gene matches. There are 13 residues in the CDR3.

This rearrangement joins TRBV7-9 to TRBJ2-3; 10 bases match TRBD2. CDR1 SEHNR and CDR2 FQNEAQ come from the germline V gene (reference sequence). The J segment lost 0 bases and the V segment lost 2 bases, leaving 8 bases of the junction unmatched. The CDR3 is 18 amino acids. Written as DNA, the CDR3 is TGTGCCAGCAGCTTACCCCTAGCGGGAGAGGGGAGCACAGATACGCAGTATTTT. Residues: CASSLPLAGEGSTDTQYF.

In DNA form, the CDR3 reads TGCGCCAGCAGCTTCCCCGGGGACCGTAGTGGCTACACCTTC. Translating it yields CASSFPGDRSGYTF. The chain is built from TRBV5-1 and TRBJ1-2; tentative D call: TRBD1 (5 bases). CDR1 is SGHRS and CDR2 is YFSETQ in the germline V gene. The V and J ends lost 2 bases and 7 bases respectively, with 15 bases between them. This CDR3 comprises 14 residues. Variable domain in full (rest from reference TRBV5-1 and TRBJ1-2): KAGVTQTPRYLIKTRGQQVTLSCSPISGHRSVSWYQQTPGQGLQFLFEYFSETQRNKGNFPGRFSGRQFSNSRSEMNVSTLELGDSALYLCASSFPGDRSGYTFGSGTRLTVV.

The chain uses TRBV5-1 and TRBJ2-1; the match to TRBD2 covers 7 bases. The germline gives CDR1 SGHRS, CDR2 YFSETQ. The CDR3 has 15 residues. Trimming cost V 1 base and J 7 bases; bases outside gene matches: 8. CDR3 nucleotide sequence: TGCGCCAGCAGCTTGATGGGGGAGGGAGGGAATGAGCAGTTCTTC. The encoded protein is CASSLMGEGGNEQFF.

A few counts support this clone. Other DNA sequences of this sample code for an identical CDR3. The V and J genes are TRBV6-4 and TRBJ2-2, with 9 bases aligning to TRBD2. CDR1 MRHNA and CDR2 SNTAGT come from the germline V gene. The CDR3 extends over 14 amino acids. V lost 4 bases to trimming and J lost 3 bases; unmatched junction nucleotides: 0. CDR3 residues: CASSGLADTGELFF. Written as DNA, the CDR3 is TGTGCCAGCAGTGGACTAGCGGACACCGGGGAGCTGTTTTTT.

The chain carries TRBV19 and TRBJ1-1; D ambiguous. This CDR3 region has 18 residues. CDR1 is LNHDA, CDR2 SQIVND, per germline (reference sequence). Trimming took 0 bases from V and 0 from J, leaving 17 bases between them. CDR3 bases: TGTGCCAGTAGTATAGATTATGGTAGTGCAGTCTTGAACACTGAAGCTTTCTTT. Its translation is CASSIDYGSAVLNTEAFF.

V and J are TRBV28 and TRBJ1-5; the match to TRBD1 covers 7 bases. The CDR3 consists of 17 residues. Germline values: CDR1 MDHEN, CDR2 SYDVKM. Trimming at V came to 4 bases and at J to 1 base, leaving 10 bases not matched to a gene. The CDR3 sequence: CASSSQLQGLSNQPQHF. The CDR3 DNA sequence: TGTGCCAGCAGTTCTCAACTACAGGGGTTGAGCAATCAGCCCCAGCATTTT.

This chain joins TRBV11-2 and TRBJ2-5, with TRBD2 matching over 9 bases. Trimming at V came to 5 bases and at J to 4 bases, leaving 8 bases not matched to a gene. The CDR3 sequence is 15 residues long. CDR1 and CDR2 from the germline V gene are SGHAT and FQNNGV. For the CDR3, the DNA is TGTGCCAGCAGCCGCCTGATGACTAGCGGAGAGACCCAGTACTTC. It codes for CASSRLMTSGETQYF.

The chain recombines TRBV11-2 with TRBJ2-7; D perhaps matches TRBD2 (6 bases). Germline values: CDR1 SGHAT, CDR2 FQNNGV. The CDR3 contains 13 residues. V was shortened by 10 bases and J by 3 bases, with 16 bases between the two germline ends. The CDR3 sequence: CATSGTQIYEQYF. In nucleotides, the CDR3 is TGTGCCACCTCCGGGACTCAAATCTACGAGCAGTACTTC.

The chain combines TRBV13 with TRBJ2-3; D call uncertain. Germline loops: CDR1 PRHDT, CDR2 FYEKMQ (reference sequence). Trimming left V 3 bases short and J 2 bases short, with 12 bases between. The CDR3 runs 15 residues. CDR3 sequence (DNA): TGTGCCAGCAGCTTGGGCCCTCAGAACACAGATACGCAGTATTTT. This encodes CASSLGPQNTDTQYF.

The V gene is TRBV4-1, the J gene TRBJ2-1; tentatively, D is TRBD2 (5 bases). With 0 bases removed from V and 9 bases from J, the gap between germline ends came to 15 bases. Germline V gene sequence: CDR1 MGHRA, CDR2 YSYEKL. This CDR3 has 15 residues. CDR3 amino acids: CASSQEEGSLAEQFF. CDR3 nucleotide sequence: TGCGCCAGCAGCCAAGAAGAGGGTAGTCTCGCTGAGCAGTTCTTC.

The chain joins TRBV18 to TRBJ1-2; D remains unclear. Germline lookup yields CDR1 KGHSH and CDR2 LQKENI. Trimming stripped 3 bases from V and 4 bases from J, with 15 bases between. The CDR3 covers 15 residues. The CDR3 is CASSPKTRSGYGYTF. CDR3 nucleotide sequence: TGTGCCAGCTCACCCAAGACCAGGAGCGGCTATGGCTACACCTTC.